These 13 T cell receptor beta chains share one sample of origin, sequenced in a study of T-cell reconstitution after alpha-beta-depleted transplantation in children. The TCRbeta library incorporated unique molecular identifiers. Each CDR3 protein gets one entry after TCRdb re-called the PCR reads with MiXCR. The data contain some 450,000 distinct CDR3 sequences, approximately 41% of them seen just once; the ten biggest clones take up approximately 30%. The material was PBMCs, obtained before TCRalphabeta/CD19-depleted stem cell transplant. The receptors stem from a girl aged 2 to 10 with aplastic anemia, due to receive a stem cell transplant.

This clonotype was detected many times. The V call is TRBV19, the J call TRBJ1-1; unclear D gene. V was pared by 10 bases and J by 3 bases, with 9 bases between. Germline V gene data show CDR1 as LNHDA and CDR2 as SQIVND (reference sequence). The length of the CDR3 is 11 residues. The CDR3 here is CATYTYTEAFF. The CDR3 bases are TGTGCCACCTACACTTACACTGAAGCTTTCTTT.

This clonotype has a count of ten or more. The V gene is TRBV5-1, the J gene TRBJ2-2; TRBD1 matches at 7 bases. The CDR3 is 15 residues long. V dropped 0 bases and J dropped 4; count of bases not matched to a gene: 3. Germline CDR1 is SGHRS and CDR2 is YFSETQ. The CDR3 sequence: CASSLDTGATGELFF. Here the CDR3 DNA reads TGCGCCAGCAGCTTGGATACAGGGGCCACCGGGGAGCTGTTTTTT.

This clonotype occurred many times. The chain combines TRBV5-1 with TRBJ1-1; perhaps TRBD1 as D (5 bases). This CDR3 is built from 14 residues. Germline V gene lookup returns CDR1 SGHRS and CDR2 YFSETQ. V dropped 0 bases and J dropped 1 base, with 7 bases sitting between them. The CDR3, as DNA: TGCGCCAGCAGCTTGGGACAGAGGAACACTGAAGCTTTCTTT. Amino acid sequence: CASSLGQRNTEAFF.

The table lists this clonotype with a few counts. J is TRBJ2-7 and V is TRBV28; D might be TRBD1 or TRBD2, each matching 6 bases. Trimming removed 6 bases from V and 0 bases from J, with 15 bases in between. This CDR3 is built from 15 residues. CDR1 MDHEN and CDR2 SYDVKM come from the germline V gene. The CDR3 coding sequence is TGTGCCAGCAGCCTGGGGGGCAGGGGCTCCTACGAGCAGTACTTC. Encoded protein: CASSLGGRGSYEQYF.

This clonotype has a handful of counts. The rearrangement uses TRBV24-1 and TRBJ1-5; D is ambiguous. V was shortened by 0 bases and J by 4 bases, with 6 bases between the two germline ends. Germline V gene sequence: CDR1 KGHDR, CDR2 SFDVKD. This CDR3 contains 14 residues. CDR3: CATSDLGNNQPQHF. In nucleotides, the CDR3 is TGTGCCACCAGTGATTTGGGCAATAATCAGCCCCAGCATTTT.

This clonotype has just one count. J is TRBJ2-1 and V is TRBV6-6; D is unresolved. V lost 2 bases to trimming and J lost 6 bases, with 5 bases between them. This CDR3 comprises 12 residues. The germline gives CDR1 MNHNY, CDR2 SVGAGI (reference sequence). The CDR3 reads CASSYRSNEQFF. CDR3 nucleotides: TGTGCCAGCAGTTACAGATCCAATGAGCAGTTCTTC.

This clonotype was seen at least ten times. CDR3 in amino acids: CSARDGSNLEQYF. The CDR3, as DNA: TGCAGTGCTAGAGATGGCTCAAACCTCGAGCAGTACTTC. The chain joins TRBV20-1 to TRBJ2-7; D remains ambiguous. Looked up from germline, CDR1 is DFQATT and CDR2 is SNEGSKA (reference sequence). The V gene lost 0 bases and the J gene lost 6 bases, with 12 bases spanning the gap. This CDR3 is 13 amino acids long.

This chain joins TRBV10-3 and TRBJ2-3, with 15 bases aligning to TRBD2. The CDR3 totals 15 residues. V trimming: 9 bases; J trimming: 6 bases; junction bases outside the gene matches: 7. In germline, CDR1 is ENHRY, CDR2 SYGVKD. The CDR3: CAISEGLAGGDTQYF. The CDR3 DNA reads TGTGCCATTTCGGAGGGACTAGCGGGAGGTGATACGCAGTATTTT.

J is TRBJ1-3 and V is TRBV20-1; a possible D gene is TRBD1 (5 bases). The CDR3 loop spans 15 amino acids. CDR1 is DFQATT and CDR2 is SNEGSKA in the germline V gene (reference sequence). V was shortened by 0 bases and J by 4 bases, with 13 bases between the two germline ends. The CDR3 DNA follows: TGCAGTGCTAGAGAGATGGCGGGGGTCGGAAACACCATATATTTT. It specifies CSAREMAGVGNTIYF.

J is TRBJ2-3 and V is TRBV2; 8 bases line up with TRBD2. Per the germline V gene, CDR1 is SNHLY and CDR2 is FYNNEI. V was clipped by 6 bases and J by 0 bases; unmatched bases: 5. The length of the CDR3 is 15 residues. Here the CDR3 reads CASRDTSGSTDTQYF. The CDR3 DNA follows: TGTGCCAGCAGGGATACTAGCGGTAGCACAGATACGCAGTATTTT.

The chain carries TRBV20-1 and TRBJ1-1; perhaps TRBD1 as D (6 bases). The CDR3 covers 14 residues. The germline V gene encodes CDR1 DFQATT and CDR2 SNEGSKA (reference sequence). Trimming took off 1 base at V and 3 bases at J, with 12 bases between the two ends. The CDR3 DNA is TGCAGTGCTAGAGTTGGGGGCTTGGACACTGAAGCTTTCTTT. Translated: CSARVGGLDTEAFF.

The chain joins TRBV20-1 to TRBJ2-7; D remains unclear. The CDR3 totals 13 residues. V dropped 6 bases and J dropped 3 bases, with 15 bases sitting between them. From germline, CDR1 is DFQATT and CDR2 SNEGSKA (reference sequence). CDR3 DNA: TGCAGTGCCCTCATAGGGAAGGACTACGAGCAGTACTTC. Its translation is CSALIGKDYEQYF.

This clonotype was detected a few times. V and J are TRBV18 and TRBJ2-7; a weak D match, TRBD2 (5 bases). This CDR3 spans 14 amino acids. Trimming removed 4 bases at V and 8 bases at J, with 18 bases between. Germline V gene data show CDR1 as KGHSH and CDR2 as LQKENI. The CDR3 spells CASSQNSAGNQQYF. The CDR3 nucleotides read TGTGCCAGCTCACAGAACTCGGCGGGTAATCAGCAGTACTTC.